This TCR beta chain was observed in a study of molecular identifiers for immune sequencing clone quantification. On the study more broadly: Replicates involved a five-way split of RNA from roughly 20,000 or 100,000 naive CD8 cells, with sequencing of four.

Study findings and constraints: Clones above 20 RNA copies contained over 97% of effector molecules but under 1% of naive ones.

The germline V and J ends were trimmed by 1 base and 0 bases, with 6 bases remaining between them. The CDR3 has 15 residues. Per germline, CDR1 MGHRA and CDR2 YSYEKL. Ten or more counts support this clonotype. The antigen remains unidentified. The bulk TCR libraries were made with methods described before and with listed TCR primers. TCRdb reanalysed the PCR reads using MiXCR and keeps one entry per CDR3 protein. The repertoire has some 650,000 distinct CDR3 sequences, about 20% of them found once; the top ten carry under 0.95%. RNA fractions of 10%, 30% or 50% and roughly 17,000 to 1,100,000 sorted cells were the source of naive CD8 libraries.

The sequencing sample was made of naive CD8+ T cells from blood, with Jurkat cell RNA spiked in. The subset was: FACS-sorted CD8+CD4-CCR7+CD45RA+ naive T cells. The sequence derives from a human donor in good health. Some libraries in this study had Jurkat cell RNA spiked in. The chain carries TRBV4-1 and TRBJ2-2; the D is unclear. CDR3 DNA: TGCGCCAGCAGCCAAGGGGTAGCGAACACCGGGGAGCTGTTTTTT. Encoded protein: CASSQGVANTGELFF.